The 4 T cell receptor beta chains given below trace back to one sample, sequenced in a study of blood T cells in healthy people across ages. It was with a sample-barcoded 5' primer and a J-beta primer mix that a second PCR of about 7 to 12 cycles was run. MiXCR was run by TCRdb on the 5' RACE reads, yielding one entry per CDR3 protein. The sample lists approximately 760,000 distinct CDR3 sequences, roughly 25% occurring once. The same sample was also studied in work on T cells of mothers and their children.

Input material: blood. The receptors stem from a boy between 10 and 17 years old in good health.

This clonotype was seen only a few times. The gene calls are TRBV4-1 and TRBJ2-5; 14 bases match TRBD2. This CDR3 contains 19 residues. Trimming at V came to 3 bases and at J to 5 bases, leaving 14 bases not matched to a gene. Germline V gives CDR1 MGHRA, CDR2 YSYEKL. The CDR3 sequence: CASSHLTLGTSGRGETQYF. The CDR3 DNA is TGCGCCAGCAGCCACCTCACCCTTGGGACTAGCGGGAGAGGTGAGACCCAGTACTTC.

The V and J genes are TRBV4-3 and TRBJ1-1, with 8 bases identical to TRBD1. Per the germline V gene, CDR1 is LGHNA and CDR2 is YSLEER. With 0 bases clipped from V and 10 bases from J, the junction kept 4 bases outside the gene matches. This CDR3 is 13 amino acids long. CDR3 residues: CASSQEGGQGAFF. In DNA form, the CDR3 reads TGCGCCAGCAGCCAAGAAGGAGGACAGGGAGCTTTCTTT.

The genes are TRBV6-2 or TRBV6-3 and TRBJ2-7; 7 nucleotides line up with TRBD2. In germline, CDR1 is MNHEY, CDR2 SVGEGT. Unmatched junction bases numbered 16, after V lost 5 bases and J lost 6 bases. This CDR3 comprises 16 residues. The CDR3, as DNA: TGTGCCAGCAGTGACCCCGGCGGGAGAGGCATCTCCGAGCAGTACTTC. Protein sequence: CASSDPGGRGISEQYF.

The J gene is TRBJ2-3, the V gene TRBV4-2; 8 bases map to TRBD2. The junction had 8 bases not matched to a gene; V was cut back by 5 bases and J by 1 base. The CDR3 spans 16 residues. Germline V gene lookup returns CDR1 LGHNA and CDR2 YNFKEQ. CDR3 in amino acids: CASSDIRAGGTDTQYF. The DNA for the CDR3 is TGTGCCAGCAGCGATATCCGAGCGGGGGGCACAGATACGCAGTATTTT.